These 26 T cell receptor beta chains were sequenced from one sample in a study of blood T cell repertoires in COVID-19. Some clones are missing from TCRdb's copy, which holds only in-frame ones; the method was immunoSEQ multiplex PCR. The data contain over 150,000 clones, around four fifths of them singletons. The material sequenced was peripheral blood. The receptors originated from a woman of 80 years or more with COVID-19, enrolled during active disease.

The chain combines TRBV7-9 with TRBJ2-3; TRBD2 matches 8 bases. The CDR3 spans 14 residues. The germline gives CDR1 SEHNR, CDR2 FQNEAQ (reference sequence). V dropped 3 bases and J dropped 4; count of bases not matched to a gene: 3. The CDR3 DNA is TGTGCCAGCAGCTTGGGACTAGTGGCAGATACGCAGTATTTT. The encoded protein is CASSLGLVADTQYF.

This clone came up once. This chain links TRBV6-5 with TRBJ1-6; TRBD1 aligns across 8 bases. The CDR3 extends over 15 amino acids. Germline-derived CDR1 and CDR2 are MNHEY and SVGAGI. Losses at the gene ends were 0 bases for V and 10 bases for J; bases not matched to a gene: 5. For the CDR3, the DNA is TGTGCCAGCAGTTACTCAGGACAGGGATACTCACCCCTCCACTTT. This codes for CASSYSGQGYSPLHF.

The J gene is TRBJ1-1, the V gene TRBV14, with TRBD1 as a possible D gene (5 bases). The CDR3 covers 15 residues. With 7 bases removed from V and 0 bases from J, the gap between germline ends came to 15 bases. Germline-derived CDR1 and CDR2 are SGHDN and FVKESK. This CDR3 is CASTLIDSLNTEAFF. The CDR3 DNA reads as TGTGCCAGCACCCTAATCGACAGCCTGAACACTGAAGCTTTCTTT.

The V gene is TRBV3-1 (or the pseudogene TRBV3-2), the J gene TRBJ2-7; D is ambiguous. V was pared by 4 bases and J by 4 bases, with 8 bases between. Germline V gene sequence: CDR1 LGHDT, CDR2 YNNKEL (reference sequence). This CDR3 is 12 amino acids long. The DNA for the CDR3 is TGTGCCAGCAGCCTTACACGTTACGAGCAGTACTTC. Translating it yields CASSLTRYEQYF.

The rearrangement joins TRBV7-9 to TRBJ2-3; tentatively, D is TRBD2 (5 bases). Germline loops: CDR1 SEHNR, CDR2 FQNEAQ (reference sequence). V lost 2 bases and J lost 4, with 19 bases in between. This CDR3 contains 17 residues. Here the CDR3 reads CASSLIALGPGADTQYF. The CDR3 DNA sequence: TGTGCCAGCAGCTTAATCGCCCTAGGACCCGGGGCAGATACGCAGTATTTT.

The chain links TRBV15 to TRBJ2-5; D is unresolved. This CDR3 contains 13 residues. Germline lookup yields CDR1 LNHNV and CDR2 YYDKDF (reference sequence). Trimming removed 5 bases at V and 1 base at J, with 8 bases between. The CDR3 DNA reads TGTGCCACCAGCTTCAGTTTCCAAGAGACCCAGTACTTC. Translation gives CATSFSFQETQYF.

This chain uses TRBV5-1 with TRBJ1-2, with unresolved D. CDR3 length: 14 amino acids. V was cut by 2 bases and J by 3 bases, with 11 bases left in between. The V gene's germline CDR1 is SGHRS and CDR2 YFSETQ. As DNA, the CDR3 is TGCGCCAGCAGCTTAAGTGTAGATGACTATGGCTACACCTTC. Its translation is CASSLSVDDYGYTF.

The chain uses TRBV9 and TRBJ2-5; weak D call: TRBD2 (7 bases). V lost 4 bases and J lost 2, with 18 bases in between. The CDR3 is made up of 16 amino acids. Germline assignment: CDR1 SGDLS and CDR2 YYNGEE. CDR3 in amino acids: CASSPSGGRGQETQYF. The CDR3 DNA sequence: TGTGCCAGCAGCCCCTCCGGAGGGAGGGGGCAAGAGACCCAGTACTTC. The full variable domain, its missing parts supplied by reference TRBV9 and TRBJ2-5, is DSGVTQTPKHLITATGQRVTLRCSPRSGDLSVYWYQQSLDQGLQFLIQYYNGEERAKGNILERFSAQQFPDLHSELNLSSLELGDSALYFCASSPSGGRGQETQYFGPGTRLLVL.

DNA of the CDR3: TGTGCCAGCAGTTACCAGTTTGGGACTAGCGGACTCCCGTACCAAGAGACCCAGTACTTC. Translating it yields CASSYQFGTSGLPYQETQYF. The J gene is TRBJ2-5, the V gene TRBV6-2 or TRBV6-3, with 11 nucleotides matching TRBD2. Germline CDR1 is MNHEY and CDR2 is SVGEGT. The junction had 14 bases not matched to a gene; V was cut back by 2 bases and J by 0 bases. This CDR3 is 20 amino acids long.

The V call is TRBV27, the J call TRBJ1-1; D gene ambiguous. Germline values: CDR1 MNHEY, CDR2 SMNVEV (reference sequence). The CDR3 is 12 residues long. V shed 4 bases and J shed 4 bases, with 7 bases lying between them. CDR3 bases: TGTGCCAGCAGTTCGGAGGGCACTGAAGCTTTCTTT. This codes for CASSSEGTEAFF.

V and J are TRBV2 and TRBJ1-1; D gene unclear. V lost 7 bases, J lost 5 bases, and 17 bases lay in between. This CDR3 spans 14 amino acids. Per germline, CDR1 SNHLY and CDR2 FYNNEI. For the CDR3, the DNA is TGTGCCAGCATCGGGCTTGGTGGGGAGACTGAAGCTTTCTTT. Its protein product is CASIGLGGETEAFF. The entire variable domain, with the rest obtained from reference TRBV2 and TRBJ1-1, is as follows: EPEVTQTPSHQVTQMGQEVILRCVPISNHLYFYWYRQILGQKVEFLVSFYNNEISEKSEIFDDQFSVERPDGSNFTLKIRSTKLEDSAMYFCASIGLGGETEAFFGQGTRLTVV.

The genes are TRBV28 and TRBJ2-5, with a weak D call TRBD1 (5 bases). V shed 3 bases and J shed 3 bases, with 11 bases lying between them. The CDR3 loop spans 14 amino acids. From germline, CDR1 is MDHEN and CDR2 SYDVKM. CDR3 residues: CASSFQGSKETQYF. The CDR3 DNA reads TGTGCCAGCAGTTTTCAGGGCAGTAAAGAGACCCAGTACTTC.

The V gene is TRBV28, the J gene TRBJ2-2; D is possibly TRBD1 (6 bases). V lost 5 bases to trimming and J lost 5 bases, with 15 bases between them. Germline assignment: CDR1 MDHEN and CDR2 SYDVKM. The CDR3 consists of 15 residues. This CDR3 is CASSPGHHRTGELFF. The CDR3 DNA follows: TGTGCCAGCAGTCCGGGACACCATAGGACCGGGGAGCTGTTTTTT. The full variable domain, rest sourced from reference TRBV28 and TRBJ2-2, is DVKVTQSSRYLVKRTGEKVFLECVQDMDHENMFWYRQDPGLGLRLIYFSYDVKMKEKGDIPEGYSVSREKKERFSLILESASTNQTSMYLCASSPGHHRTGELFFGEGSRLTVL.

This sequence joins TRBV18 and TRBJ1-1, with D perhaps matching TRBD1 (6 bases). The CDR3 length is 14 residues. With 3 bases removed from V and 5 bases from J, the gap between germline ends came to 13 bases. CDR1 and CDR2 (germline): KGHSH, LQKENI. The CDR3 here is CASSPQGRATEAFF. The CDR3 DNA reads TGTGCCAGCTCACCCCAGGGGAGGGCGACTGAAGCTTTCTTT.

V usage is TRBV9 and J usage is TRBJ2-5, with D unclear. Germline V gene sequence: CDR1 SGDLS, CDR2 YYNGEE. The V gene lost 0 bases and the J gene lost 5 bases, with 8 bases spanning the gap. The CDR3 runs 13 residues. CDR3 in DNA: TGTGCCAGCAGCGTAGTACAATGGGAGACCCAGTACTTC. It is translated as CASSVVQWETQYF.

Of note for this clone: At one of its ends the junction is not consistent with the germline gene, which may arise from a read error. The chain links TRBV5-4 to TRBJ2-5, with D maybe TRBD1 (5 bases). Germline V lookup: CDR1 SGHNT, CDR2 YYREEE (reference sequence). The CDR3 is 15 amino acids. CDR3 bases: TGTGCCAGCAGCTCCCTCATGGGGCACCAAGGGACCCAGTACTTC. Its translation: CASSSLMGHQGTQYF.

This clone turned up a few times. V and J are TRBV5-1 and TRBJ1-3; tentative D call: TRBD1 (5 bases). V gave up 3 bases and J gave up 2 bases, with 15 bases separating them. Germline lookup yields CDR1 SGHRS and CDR2 YFSETQ. The CDR3 length is 16 residues. The CDR3 nucleotides read TGCGCCAGCAGCTCTCAGGGACTCCCAACTGGAAACACCATATATTTT. Translated: CASSSQGLPTGNTIYF. The full variable domain, its missing parts supplied by reference TRBV5-1 and TRBJ1-3, is KAGVTQTPRYLIKTRGQQVTLSCSPISGHRSVSWYQQTPGQGLQFLFEYFSETQRNKGNFPGRFSGRQFSNSRSEMNVSTLELGDSALYLCASSSQGLPTGNTIYFGEGSWLTVV.

The chain is built from TRBV19 and TRBJ1-5; D is possibly TRBD1 (6 bases). From germline, CDR1 is LNHDA and CDR2 SQIVND (reference sequence). The CDR3 has 14 residues. Trimming shortened V by 6 bases and J by 1 base, and 10 bases separated the two germline ends. The CDR3 spells CASRPRGSNQPQHF. CDR3 bases: TGTGCCAGTAGACCCAGGGGCAGCAATCAGCCCCAGCATTTT.

The chain uses TRBV5-6 and TRBJ1-1, with D possibly matching TRBD1 (6 bases). Trimming removed 1 base at V and 3 bases at J, with 13 bases between. The CDR3 spans 15 residues. Germline V lookup: CDR1 SGHDT, CDR2 YYEEEE. The CDR3 sequence is CASSLLPGVDTEAFF. The CDR3 nucleotides are TGTGCCAGCAGCTTGCTCCCAGGGGTGGACACTGAAGCTTTCTTT.

This rearrangement joins TRBV7-9 to TRBJ1-2, with 9 bases identical to TRBD1. Per germline, CDR1 SEHNR and CDR2 FQNEAQ (reference sequence). This CDR3 has 19 residues. The ends lost 3 bases at V and 7 bases at J; junction bases unmatched: 21. The CDR3 coding sequence is TGTGCCAGCAGCTTGAGCTATAAATCGGGGACCGGGACAGGGAGTGGCTACACCTTC. Residues: CASSLSYKSGTGTGSGYTF. The full variable domain, with the rest looked up from reference TRBV7-9 and TRBJ1-2, is DTGVSQNPRHKITKRGQNVTFRCDPISEHNRLYWYRQTLGQGPEFLTYFQNEAQLEKSRLLSDRFSAERPKGSFSTLEIQRTEQGDSAMYLCASSLSYKSGTGTGSGYTFGSGTRLTVV.

The V and J genes are TRBV6-5 and TRBJ2-6; 9 bases map to TRBD1. Germline assignment: CDR1 MNHEY and CDR2 SVGAGI. The CDR3 extends over 16 amino acids. J gave up 10 bases and V 0 bases, and 7 bases lay outside the gene matches. The CDR3 here is CASSYSQQGAGNVLTF. The CDR3 bases are TGTGCCAGCAGTTACTCGCAACAGGGGGCGGGAAACGTCCTGACTTTC.

The gene calls are TRBV20-1 and TRBJ1-1; D remains unclear. Germline V gene data show CDR1 as DFQATT and CDR2 as SNEGSKA (reference sequence). The CDR3 is 11 amino acids. V was shortened by 3 bases and J by 3 bases, with 5 bases between the two germline ends. The CDR3 region is CSARAYTEAFF. In nucleotides, the CDR3 is TGCAGTGCTAGGGCTTACACTGAAGCTTTCTTT.

The chain recombines TRBV19 with TRBJ1-5; possible D gene TRBD1, 6 bases. Germline lookup yields CDR1 LNHDA and CDR2 SQIVND (reference sequence). Trimming stripped 5 bases from V and 1 base from J, with 9 bases between. The CDR3 loop spans 14 amino acids. The CDR3 loop reads CASSYRESNQPQHF. CDR3 bases: TGTGCCAGTAGTTACAGGGAGAGCAATCAGCCCCAGCATTTT.

The chain joins TRBV20-1 to TRBJ2-7, with a weak D call TRBD2 (5 bases). From germline, CDR1 is DFQATT and CDR2 SNEGSKA (reference sequence). V lost 6 bases and J lost 0, with 18 bases in between. CDR3 length: 15 residues. The CDR3 DNA sequence: TGCAGTGCCAGTCCTCTTGAGCGGCCCTCCTACGAGCAGTACTTC. Translated, it gives CSASPLERPSYEQYF.

The rearrangement links TRBV7-9 to TRBJ1-1, with a weak D call TRBD1 (5 bases). The CDR3 runs 14 residues. Trimming stripped 3 bases from V and 0 bases from J, with 8 bases between. Germline loops: CDR1 SEHNR, CDR2 FQNEAQ (reference sequence). The DNA of the CDR3 is TGTGCCAGCAGCTTCAGGGAAATGAACACTGAAGCTTTCTTT. This translates into CASSFREMNTEAFF.

V is TRBV10-3 and J is TRBJ2-7; 9 bases align to TRBD1. CDR1 and CDR2 from the germline V gene are ENHRY and SYGVKD. V dropped 7 bases and J dropped 1; count of bases not matched to a gene: 5. This CDR3 is 14 amino acids long. CDR3: CAIMDRGDSYEQYF. CDR3 DNA sequence: TGTGCCATCATGGACAGGGGTGATTCCTACGAGCAGTACTTC.